This TCR beta chain was captured by sequencing in a study of CD8 T cells in Susac syndrome. General study points: The study acknowledged a relatively small number of individuals in its TCR sequencing and HLA analysis.

Remarks on this clonotype: What it binds is unknown.

Sequencing of TCR beta was performed on blood CD8+ T cells and on blood CD4+ T cells. TEMRA cells were enriched by FACS, and CD4+ and CD8+ T cells were negatively isolated. When the RNA was reverse transcribed, random hexamers were used with an input of roughly 0.45 to 1 ug. Amplification of TCR beta CDR3 by immunoSEQ multiplex PCR spanned 54 Vbeta and 13 Jbeta. MiXCR was run by TCRdb on the immunoSEQ multiplex PCR reads, yielding one entry per CDR3 protein. The table includes about 300,000 distinct CDR3 sequences, approximately 85% detected once. This TCR came from a human donor with multiple sclerosis. The sequencing input was CD8+ T cells from PBMCs.

The CDR3 DNA is TGTGCCAGCTCAACTATTCTCCACGAGCAGTACTTC. Translation: CASSTILHEQYF. The chain combines TRBV18 with TRBJ2-7; D is ambiguous. Germline loops: CDR1 KGHSH, CDR2 LQKENI. Trimming cost V 5 bases and J 5 bases, with 10 bases left between them. This CDR3 comprises 12 residues.